The 12 T cell receptor beta chains below were found in one sample sequenced in a study of blood T cells in healthy people across ages (dated by TCRdb to between 2014 and 2017). The receptor library was made with 5' RACE. Sequencing was performed on an Illumina HiSeq 2500. The second PCR ran for roughly 7 to 12 cycles and used a J-beta primer mix along with a sample-barcoded 5' primer. TCRdb ran its own pipeline on the public reads, namely fastp trimming at Q25 and MiXCR clone calling, and kept in-frame beta chains. Each CDR3 protein appears once, grouped with its most common genes and DNA. In all, the sample holds some 860,000 distinct CDR3 sequences, and roughly 56% of those were seen once. Together, the top ten hold roughly 24% of the sample. The sequenced sample was blood. The receptors derive from a man aged 40-49 years in good health.

The chain has TRBV4-2 and TRBJ2-7; D unclear. Trimming left V 1 base short and J 7 bases short, with 17 bases between. This CDR3 is built from 15 residues. CDR1 is LGHNA and CDR2 is YNFKEQ in the germline V gene. The CDR3, as DNA: TGTGCCAGCAGCCAAGGTTACAACGCCTACAATGAGCAGTACTTC. It translates to CASSQGYNAYNEQYF.

The chain links TRBV3-1 to TRBJ1-5; D uncertain. This CDR3 comprises 13 residues. Trimming stripped 3 bases from V and 7 bases from J, with 10 bases between. Germline V gene sequence: CDR1 LGHDT, CDR2 YNNKEL (reference sequence). The DNA for the CDR3 is TGTGCCAGCAGCCATGGAGAAAAACAGCCCCAGCATTTT. Amino acid sequence: CASSHGEKQPQHF. The variable domain in full, with the rest retrieved from reference TRBV3-1 and TRBJ1-5, is DTAVSQTPKYLVTQMGNDKSIKCEQNLGHDTMYWYKQDSKKFLKIMFSYNNKELIINETVPNRFSPKSPDKAHLNLHINSLELGDSAVYFCASSHGEKQPQHFGDGTRLSIL.

This sequence joins TRBV2 and TRBJ2-2; D remains ambiguous. Trimming left V 4 bases short and J 1 base short, with 10 bases between. Germline CDR1 reads SNHLY; CDR2 reads FYNNEI. The CDR3 length is 15 residues. CDR3 bases: TGTGCCAGCAGTGCGGCAGAAGTGAACACCGGGGAGCTGTTTTTT. Amino acids: CASSAAEVNTGELFF.

The chain is built from TRBV24-1 and TRBJ2-3; no reliable D call. CDR1 and CDR2 from the germline V gene are KGHDR and SFDVKD. Trimming took off 2 bases at V and 6 bases at J, with 2 bases between the two ends. The CDR3 loop spans 11 amino acids. The CDR3 sequence: CATSDSDTQYF. DNA for the CDR3: TGTGCCACCAGTGATTCTGATACGCAGTATTTT.

This clonotype was seen more than once but under ten times. The chain recombines TRBV7-3 with TRBJ2-5; 7 bases map to TRBD2. V was clipped by 5 bases and J by 3 bases; unmatched bases: 3. The CDR3 totals 13 residues. Germline assignment: CDR1 SGHTA and CDR2 FQGTGA. The chain's CDR3 is CASSIGLEETQYF. The CDR3 DNA is TGTGCCAGCAGCATTGGACTAGAAGAGACCCAGTACTTC.

The chain employs TRBV15 and TRBJ2-7, with TRBD1 matching 9 bases. Germline CDR1 and CDR2: LNHNV and YYDKDF (reference sequence). After removal of 0 bases from V and 0 bases from J, the junction contained 6 bases not matched to a gene. The CDR3 consists of 17 residues. The CDR3 nucleotides are TGTGCCACCAGCAGAGACTTGGGACAGGGAAGCTCCTACGAGCAGTACTTC. This gives the protein CATSRDLGQGSSYEQYF.

The chain uses TRBV10-3 and TRBJ1-2; TRBD1 matches 7 bases. V shed 7 bases and J 2 bases; nucleotides not matched to a gene: 1. This CDR3 has 12 residues. Germline values: CDR1 ENHRY, CDR2 SYGVKD. CDR3 DNA sequence: TGTGCCATCACGACAGGGAACTATGGCTACACCTTC. As protein: CAITTGNYGYTF.

This rearrangement joins TRBV3-1 to TRBJ2-5, with 9 bases matching TRBD1. The tail of the sequence fits TRBJ2-7 better, so the J call may be wrong. The CDR3 is made up of 15 amino acids. CDR1 is LGHDT, CDR2 YNNKEL, per germline (reference sequence). The CDR3: CASSQVRQGGYEQYF. Written as DNA, the CDR3 is TGTGCCAGCAGCCAAGTCAGACAGGGGGGCTACGAGCAGTACTTC.

The V and J genes are TRBV6-5 and TRBJ2-3, with D unclear. The CDR3 spans 13 residues. Between the trimmed V and J ends, which lost 5 bases and 4 bases, there was a span of 10 bases. Germline V gene sequence: CDR1 MNHEY, CDR2 SVGAGI. The CDR3 DNA reads as TGTGCCAGCAGTGTAATTGGGGCAGATACGCAGTATTTT. The encoded protein is CASSVIGADTQYF.

This clonotype was counted a single time. The chain recombines TRBV3-1 with TRBJ2-7; 7 bases match TRBD2. The CDR3 is made up of 16 amino acids. Trimming cost V 5 bases and J 2 bases; bases outside gene matches: 12. CDR1 and CDR2 (germline): LGHDT, YNNKEL (reference sequence). The CDR3 here is CASSGVAAGITYEQYF. The CDR3 DNA follows: TGTGCCAGCAGCGGGGTGGCAGCGGGGATTACCTACGAGCAGTACTTC.

The rearrangement uses TRBV3-1 and TRBJ1-2; TRBD1 is a possible D gene (6 bases). This CDR3 spans 15 amino acids. V was pared by 5 bases and J by 1 base, with 14 bases between. The germline CDR1 and CDR2 sequences are LGHDT and YNNKEL (reference sequence). This CDR3 reads CASSRGAGINYGYTF. CDR3 coding DNA: TGTGCCAGCAGCAGGGGGGCAGGGATTAACTATGGCTACACCTTC.

This clonotype was found a few times. The chain carries TRBV6-1 and TRBJ2-7; D is unclear. The CDR3 extends over 13 amino acids. V was clipped by 3 bases and J by 2 bases, with 8 bases between them. Germline CDR1 reads MNHNS; CDR2 reads SASEGT. The CDR3 DNA is TGTGCCAGCAGTGAGACGTGGGCCTACGAGCAGTACTTC. Protein sequence: CASSETWAYEQYF.